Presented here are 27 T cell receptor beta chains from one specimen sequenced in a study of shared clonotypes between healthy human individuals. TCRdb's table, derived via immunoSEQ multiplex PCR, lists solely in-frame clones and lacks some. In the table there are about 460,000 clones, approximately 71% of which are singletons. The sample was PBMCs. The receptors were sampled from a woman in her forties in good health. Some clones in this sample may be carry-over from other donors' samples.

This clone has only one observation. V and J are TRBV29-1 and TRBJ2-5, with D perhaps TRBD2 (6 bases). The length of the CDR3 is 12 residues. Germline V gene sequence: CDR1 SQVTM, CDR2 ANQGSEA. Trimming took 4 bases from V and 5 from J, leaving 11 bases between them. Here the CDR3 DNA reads TGCAGCGTTGGGGCTAGCGAGGAGACCCAGTACTTC. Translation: CSVGASEETQYF.

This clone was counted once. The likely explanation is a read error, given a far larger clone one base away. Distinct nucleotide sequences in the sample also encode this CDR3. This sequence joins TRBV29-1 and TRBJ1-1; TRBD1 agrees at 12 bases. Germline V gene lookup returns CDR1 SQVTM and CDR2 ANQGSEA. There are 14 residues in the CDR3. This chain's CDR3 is CSVSFGTGGTEAFF. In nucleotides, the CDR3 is TGCAGCGTCTCCTTCGGGACAGGGGGCACTGAAGCCTTCTTT.

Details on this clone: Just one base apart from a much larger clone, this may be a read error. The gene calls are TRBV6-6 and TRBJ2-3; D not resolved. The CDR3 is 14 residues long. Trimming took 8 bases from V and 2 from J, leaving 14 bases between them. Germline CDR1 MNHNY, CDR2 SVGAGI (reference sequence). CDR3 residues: CASGEPYFTDTQYF. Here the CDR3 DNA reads TGTGCCAGCGGAGAACCGTACTTCACAGATACGCAGTATTTT.

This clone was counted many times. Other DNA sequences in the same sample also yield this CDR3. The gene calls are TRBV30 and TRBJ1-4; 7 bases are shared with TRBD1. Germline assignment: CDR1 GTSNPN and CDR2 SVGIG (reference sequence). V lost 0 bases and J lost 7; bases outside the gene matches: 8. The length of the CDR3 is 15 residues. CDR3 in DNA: TGTGCCTGGAGTGTTCGGGCAGGGGGTTTTGAAAAACTGTTTTTT. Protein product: CAWSVRAGGFEKLFF.

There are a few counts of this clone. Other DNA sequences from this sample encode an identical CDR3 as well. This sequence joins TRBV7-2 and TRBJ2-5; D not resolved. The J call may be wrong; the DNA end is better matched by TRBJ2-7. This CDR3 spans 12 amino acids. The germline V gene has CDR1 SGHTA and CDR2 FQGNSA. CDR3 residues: CASSLVGYEQYF. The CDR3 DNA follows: TGTGCCAGCAGCTTAGTTGGTTACGAGCAGTACTTC.

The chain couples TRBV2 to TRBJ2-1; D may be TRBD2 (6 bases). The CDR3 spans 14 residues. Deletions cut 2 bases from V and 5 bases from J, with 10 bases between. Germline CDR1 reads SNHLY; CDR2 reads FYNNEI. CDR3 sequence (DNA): TGTGCCAGCAGTGAATGGGCGGGACACAATGAGCAGTTCTTC. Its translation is CASSEWAGHNEQFF.

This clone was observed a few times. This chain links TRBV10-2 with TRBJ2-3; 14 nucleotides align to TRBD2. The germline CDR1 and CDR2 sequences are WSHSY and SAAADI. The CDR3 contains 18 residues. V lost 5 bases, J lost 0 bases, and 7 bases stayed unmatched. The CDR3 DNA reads TGCGCCAGCAGTAGACTAGCGGGAGGGCCGAAGAGCACAGATACGCAGTATTTT. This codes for CASSRLAGGPKSTDTQYF.

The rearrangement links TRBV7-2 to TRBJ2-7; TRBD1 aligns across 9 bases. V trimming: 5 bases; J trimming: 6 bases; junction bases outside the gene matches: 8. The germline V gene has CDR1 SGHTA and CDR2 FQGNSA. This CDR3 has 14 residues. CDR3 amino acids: CASSRDRGTFEQYF. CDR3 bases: TGTGCCAGCAGCCGCGACAGGGGGACTTTCGAGCAGTACTTC.

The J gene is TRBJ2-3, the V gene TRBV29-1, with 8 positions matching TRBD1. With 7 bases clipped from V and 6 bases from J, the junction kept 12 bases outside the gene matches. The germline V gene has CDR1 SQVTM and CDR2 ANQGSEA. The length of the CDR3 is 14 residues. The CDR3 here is CSALGQGVGDTQYF. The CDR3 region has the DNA TGCAGCGCGCTCGGACAGGGTGTGGGGGATACGCAGTATTTT.

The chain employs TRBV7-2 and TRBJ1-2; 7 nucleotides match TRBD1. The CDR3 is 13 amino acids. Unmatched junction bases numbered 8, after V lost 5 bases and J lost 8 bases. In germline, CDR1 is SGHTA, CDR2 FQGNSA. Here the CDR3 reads CASSVSLQGGYTF. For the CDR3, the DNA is TGTGCCAGCAGCGTTTCCTTACAGGGGGGCTACACCTTC.

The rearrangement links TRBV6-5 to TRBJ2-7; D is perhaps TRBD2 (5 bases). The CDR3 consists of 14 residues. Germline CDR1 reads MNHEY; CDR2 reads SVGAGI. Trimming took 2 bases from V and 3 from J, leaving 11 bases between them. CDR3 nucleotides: TGTGCCAGCAGTTACCGCGGGTTGAGCTACGAGCAGTACTTC. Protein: CASSYRGLSYEQYF.

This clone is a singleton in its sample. In nucleotides, the CDR3 is TGTGCCAGCAGTAGTGCTAGCACCACCGGGGAGCTGTTTTTT. It encodes CASSSASTTGELFF. This chain links TRBV6-4 with TRBJ2-2, with D perhaps TRBD2 (5 bases). V lost 5 bases to trimming and J lost 4 bases, with 11 bases between them. CDR3 size: 14 residues. The germline gives CDR1 MRHNA, CDR2 SNTAGT.

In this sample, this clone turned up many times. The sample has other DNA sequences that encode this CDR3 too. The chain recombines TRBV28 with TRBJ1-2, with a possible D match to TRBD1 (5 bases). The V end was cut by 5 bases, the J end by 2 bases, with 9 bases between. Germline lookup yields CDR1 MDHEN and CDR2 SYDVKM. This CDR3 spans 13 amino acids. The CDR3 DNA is TGTGCCAGCAGTACTGGACAAAACTATGGCTACACCTTC. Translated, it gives CASSTGQNYGYTF.

CDR3 DNA: TGTGCCAGCAGCCCAATCACCGGGACTAGCGGGAGCTTGCCCTACGAGCAGTACTTC. Translated: CASSPITGTSGSLPYEQYF. The chain carries TRBV5-6 and TRBJ2-7, with 14 bases that match TRBD2. Germline CDR1 and CDR2: SGHDT and YYEEEE. CDR3 length: 19 amino acids. Trimming took 4 bases from V and 2 from J; bases not matched to a gene: 14.

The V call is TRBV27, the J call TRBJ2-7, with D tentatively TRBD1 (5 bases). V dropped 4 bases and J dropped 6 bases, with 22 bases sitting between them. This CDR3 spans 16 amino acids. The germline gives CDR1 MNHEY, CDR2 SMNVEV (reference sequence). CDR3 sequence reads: CASSSFAGPGATEQYF. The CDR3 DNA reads TGTGCCAGCAGTTCGTTTGCAGGGCCGGGCGCCACCGAGCAGTACTTC.

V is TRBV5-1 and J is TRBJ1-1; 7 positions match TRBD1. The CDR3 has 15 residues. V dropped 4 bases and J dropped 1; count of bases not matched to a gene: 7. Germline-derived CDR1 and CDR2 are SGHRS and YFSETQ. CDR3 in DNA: TGCGCCAGCAGCACGTCCGGGACAGCGAACACTGAAGCTTTCTTT. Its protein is CASSTSGTANTEAFF.

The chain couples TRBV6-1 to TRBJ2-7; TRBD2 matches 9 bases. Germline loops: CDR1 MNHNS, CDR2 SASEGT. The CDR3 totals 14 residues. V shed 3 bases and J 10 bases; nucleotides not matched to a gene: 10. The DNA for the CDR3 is TGTGCCAGCAGTGAGGCGGGAGGGCCCCTCTTCCAGTACTTC. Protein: CASSEAGGPLFQYF.

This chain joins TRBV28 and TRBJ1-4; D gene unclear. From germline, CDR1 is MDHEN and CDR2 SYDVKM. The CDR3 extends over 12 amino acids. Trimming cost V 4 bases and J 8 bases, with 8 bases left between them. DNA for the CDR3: TGTGCCAGCAGTTCTCCTCGGGAAAAACTGTTTTTT. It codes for CASSSPREKLFF.

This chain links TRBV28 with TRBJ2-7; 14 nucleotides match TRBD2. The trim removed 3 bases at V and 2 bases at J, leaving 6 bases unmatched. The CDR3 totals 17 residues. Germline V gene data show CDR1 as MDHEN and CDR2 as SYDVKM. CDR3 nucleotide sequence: TGTGCCAGCAGTTTCGGACTAGCGGGAGGCGTTACCTACGAGCAGTACTTC. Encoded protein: CASSFGLAGGVTYEQYF.

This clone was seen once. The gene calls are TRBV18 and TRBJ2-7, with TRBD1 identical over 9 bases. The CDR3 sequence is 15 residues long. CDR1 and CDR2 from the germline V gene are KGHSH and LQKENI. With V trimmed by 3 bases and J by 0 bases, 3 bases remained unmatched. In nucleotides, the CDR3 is TGTGCCAGCTCACCCGGACAGGGGTTCTCCTACGAGCAGTACTTC. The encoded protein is CASSPGQGFSYEQYF. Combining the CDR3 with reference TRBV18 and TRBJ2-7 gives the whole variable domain NAGVMQNPRHLVRRRGQEARLRCSPMKGHSHVYWYRQLPEEGLKFMVYLQKENIIDESGMPKERFSAEFPKEGPSILRIQQVVRGDSAAYFCASSPGQGFSYEQYFGPGTRLTVT.

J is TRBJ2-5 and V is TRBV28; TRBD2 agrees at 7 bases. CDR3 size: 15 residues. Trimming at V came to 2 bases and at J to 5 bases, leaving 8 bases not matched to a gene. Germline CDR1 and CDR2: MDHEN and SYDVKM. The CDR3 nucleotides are TGTGCCAGCAGTTTACCACTACTAGCGTGGGAGACCCAGTACTTC. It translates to CASSLPLLAWETQYF.

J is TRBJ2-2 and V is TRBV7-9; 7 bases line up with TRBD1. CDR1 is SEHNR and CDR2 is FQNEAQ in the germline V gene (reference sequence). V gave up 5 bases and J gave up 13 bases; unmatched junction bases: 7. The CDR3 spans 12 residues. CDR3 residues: CASSLERGPLFF. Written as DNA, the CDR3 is TGTGCCAGCAGCCTTGAGAGGGGGCCGCTGTTTTTT.

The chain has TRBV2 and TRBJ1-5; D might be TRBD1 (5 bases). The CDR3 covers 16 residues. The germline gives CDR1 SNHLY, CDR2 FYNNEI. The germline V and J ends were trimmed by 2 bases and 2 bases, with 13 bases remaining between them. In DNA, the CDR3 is TGTGCCAGCAGTGAACTTCTTGGACACGGCAATCAGCCCCAGCATTTT. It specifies CASSELLGHGNQPQHF. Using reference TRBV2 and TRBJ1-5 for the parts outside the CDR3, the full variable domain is EPEVTQTPSHQVTQMGQEVILRCVPISNHLYFYWYRQILGQKVEFLVSFYNNEISEKSEIFDDQFSVERPDGSNFTLKIRSTKLEDSAMYFCASSELLGHGNQPQHFGDGTRLSIL.

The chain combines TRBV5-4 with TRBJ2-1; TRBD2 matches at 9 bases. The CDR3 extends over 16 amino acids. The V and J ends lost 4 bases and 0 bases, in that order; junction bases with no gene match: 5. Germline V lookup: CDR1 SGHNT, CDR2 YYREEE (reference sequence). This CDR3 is CASSTNSGSSYNEQFF. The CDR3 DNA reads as TGTGCCAGCAGCACCAATAGCGGGAGCTCCTACAATGAGCAGTTCTTC.

As DNA, the CDR3 is TGTGCCAGCAGCTCAGTGTCAGCAGAGACCCAGTACTTC. Translated, it gives CASSSVSAETQYF. The J gene is TRBJ2-5, the V gene TRBV7-3; no clear D gene. The CDR3 runs to 13 residues. Per germline, CDR1 SGHTA and CDR2 FQGTGA. V dropped 4 bases and J dropped 4 bases, with 10 bases sitting between them.

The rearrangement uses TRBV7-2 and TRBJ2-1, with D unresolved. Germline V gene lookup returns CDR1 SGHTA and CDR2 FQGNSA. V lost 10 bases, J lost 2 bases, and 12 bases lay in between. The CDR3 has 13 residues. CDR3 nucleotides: TGTGCCACCAAGGACGGACCCTACAATGAGCAGTTCTTC. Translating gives CATKDGPYNEQFF.

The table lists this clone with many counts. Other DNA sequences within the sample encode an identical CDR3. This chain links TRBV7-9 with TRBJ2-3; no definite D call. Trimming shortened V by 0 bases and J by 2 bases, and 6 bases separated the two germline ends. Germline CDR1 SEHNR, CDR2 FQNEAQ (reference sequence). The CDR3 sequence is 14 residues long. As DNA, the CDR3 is TGTGCCAGCAGCTTAGCGGCGGACACAGATACGCAGTATTTT. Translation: CASSLAADTDTQYF.